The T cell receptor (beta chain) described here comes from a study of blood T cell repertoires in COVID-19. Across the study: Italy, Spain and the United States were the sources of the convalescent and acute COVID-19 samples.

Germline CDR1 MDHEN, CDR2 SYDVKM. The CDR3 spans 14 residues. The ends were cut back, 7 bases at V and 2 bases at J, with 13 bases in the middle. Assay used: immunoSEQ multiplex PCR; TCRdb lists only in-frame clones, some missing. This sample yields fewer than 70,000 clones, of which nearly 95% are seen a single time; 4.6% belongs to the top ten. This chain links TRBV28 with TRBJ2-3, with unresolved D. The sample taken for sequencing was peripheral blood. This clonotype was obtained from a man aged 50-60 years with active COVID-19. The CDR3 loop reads CASKIRLFTDTQYF. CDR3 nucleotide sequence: TGTGCCAGCAAAATCAGGTTATTCACAGATACGCAGTATTTT.